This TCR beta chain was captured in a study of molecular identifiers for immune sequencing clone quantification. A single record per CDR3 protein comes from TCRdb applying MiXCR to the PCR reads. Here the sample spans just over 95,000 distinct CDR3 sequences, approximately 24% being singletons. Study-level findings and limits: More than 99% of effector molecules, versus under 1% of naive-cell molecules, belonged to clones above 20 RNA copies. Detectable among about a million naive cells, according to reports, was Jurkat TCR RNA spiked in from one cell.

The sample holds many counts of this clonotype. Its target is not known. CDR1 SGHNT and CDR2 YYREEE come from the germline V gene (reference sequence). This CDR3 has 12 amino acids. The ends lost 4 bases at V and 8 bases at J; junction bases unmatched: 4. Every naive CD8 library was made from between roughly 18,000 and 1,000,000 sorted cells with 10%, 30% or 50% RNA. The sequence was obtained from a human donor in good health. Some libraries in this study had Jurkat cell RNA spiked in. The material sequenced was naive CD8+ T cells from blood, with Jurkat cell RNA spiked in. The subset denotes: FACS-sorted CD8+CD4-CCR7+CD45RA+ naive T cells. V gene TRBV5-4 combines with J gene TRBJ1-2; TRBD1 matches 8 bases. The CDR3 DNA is TGTGCCAGCAGCCAAACAGGGGGAGGCTACACCTTC. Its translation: CASSQTGGGYTF. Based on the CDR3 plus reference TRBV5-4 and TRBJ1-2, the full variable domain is ETGVTQSPTHLIKTRGQQVTLRCSSQSGHNTVSWYQQALGQGPQFIFQYYREEENGRGNFPPRFSGLQFPNYSSELNVNALELDDSALYLCASSQTGGGYTFGSGTRLTVV.